Included here is one TCR beta chain sequence, with context. Antigen unknown. This record comes from a study of T cell responses to AZD1222 COVID-19 vaccine. Study-wide findings and caveats: Targets within unmutated variant regions were reportedly found for nearly half of spike-specific TCRs. Repertoire sampling was restricted to post-peak T cell response timepoints. Only six people who got AZD1222 tested seropositive at baseline. The study found vaccine-associated CD4 TCRs spanning spike, dominant at 160-218 and 743-854.

Sequencing was performed with immunoSEQ multiplex PCR; in TCRdb, only in-frame clones are kept and a portion is missing. The data contain roughly 180,000 clones, approximately 92% of them seen just once; the ten biggest clones take up around 0.93%. The germline gives CDR1 SGHRS, CDR2 YFSETQ. Trimming cost V 0 bases and J 11 bases, with 14 bases left between them. There are 13 residues in the CDR3. This sequence was found in an adult who received the MenACWY meningococcal vaccine as a control. The gene calls are TRBV5-1 and TRBJ1-2, with D possibly matching TRBD1 (5 bases). Sample: peripheral blood, taken 28 days after the second dose of the MenACWY control vaccine. This chain's CDR3 is CASSLVPGDRYTF. The CDR3 DNA is TGCGCCAGCAGCTTGGTCCCGGGGGATCGGTACACCTTC.